What follows describes a single T cell receptor beta chain. No antigen is known for it. Treatment defined: approximately 10-day PBMC culture with coronavirus spike peptide pools or control peptides (ViraFEST assay). V lost 3 bases to trimming and J lost 6 bases, with 11 bases between them. The germline gives CDR1 DFQATT, CDR2 SNEGSKA (reference sequence). CDR3 length: 13 amino acids. Sequence data for DNA of cultured CD4+ T cells were generated by the Oncomine TCR Beta short-read assay. Each CDR3 protein is one row after TCRdb ran MiXCR on the PCR reads. Counted here are 10,000 to 15,000 distinct CDR3 sequences, approximately 74% occurring once; the ten biggest clones make up 8.1%. The source of the sample is a study of vaccination and CD4 T cells after COVID-19.

This chain links TRBV20-1 with TRBJ2-2; D perhaps matches TRBD2 (6 bases). This sequence originates from a human donor who received a COVID-19 vaccine. The sequenced sample was CD4+ T cells from blood, cultured in vitro, obtained after SARS-CoV-2 vaccination. The CDR3, as DNA: TGCAGTGCTAGTGAAGGGGAGGCCGGGGAGCTGTTTTTT. Residues: CSASEGEAGELFF.